This T cell receptor (beta chain) was retrieved from a study of cytomegalovirus exposure and HLA in healthy donors. Regarding the study as a whole: The majority of CMV-associated TCR beta chains were reported as apparently HLA-restricted in a later analysis. A later analysis found TCR association rates differed by HLA locus, highest for DRB1 and lowest for HLA-C. One later analysis reportedly identified an Asian-associated ancestry cluster that showed fewer N-insertions than the roughly 600-donor mean.

Vbeta (60) and Jbeta (13) primers were used in the PCR. Assay used: immunoSEQ multiplex PCR; TCRdb lists only in-frame clones, some missing. The repertoire holds over 100,000 clones, with roughly two thirds as singletons. The CDR3 runs 15 residues. The germline CDR1 and CDR2 sequences are KGHSH and LQKENI. The trim removed 4 bases at V and 6 bases at J, leaving 9 bases unmatched. A note on this clone: The target antigen is unknown.

The sample comprised PBMCs. This receptor was identified in a woman aged 25 to 45 in good health and CMV-seronegative. This sequence joins TRBV18 and TRBJ1-2; TRBD1 matches at 9 bases. CDR3 residues: CASSRDRVGENGYTF. DNA of the CDR3: TGTGCCAGCTCACGGGACAGGGTGGGCGAGAATGGCTACACCTTC.